The 24 T cell receptor beta chains below were found in one sample sequenced in a study of CD8+ T cells in alopecia areata (dated 2018 in TCRdb). Library prep was done by the immunoSEQ multiplex PCR assay. RNA was extracted from all samples and reverse transcribed into cDNA, which served as template for TCR sequencing. This is the immuneACCESS table as TCRdb keeps it, with only in-frame sequences that have V and J called. A part of the clones is gone; compared with another copy, unresolved V genes explain less than half, and the rest is unexplained. This sample has about 110,000 clones in its table, and 50% to 70% of those were observed once. The ten largest clones add up to around 23% of the sample. Sequencing input: NKG2D-low CD8+ T cells sorted from blood. The meaning of the sample's cell subset or site label: sorted CD8+ NKG2D-low blood T cells. The source is a human donor with alopecia areata.

This clone was recorded only once. V and J are TRBV5-1 and TRBJ2-7, with D unresolved. Trimming cost V 4 bases and J 3 bases, with 20 bases left between them. The length of the CDR3 is 16 residues. Germline values: CDR1 SGHRS, CDR2 YFSETQ. CDR3 nucleotide sequence: TGCGCCAGCAGCCATCGGATGAGGCCTGATTACTACGAGCAGTACTTC. Translating it yields CASSHRMRPDYYEQYF.

The rearrangement uses TRBV7-6 and TRBJ1-5; D is unresolved. The germline gives CDR1 SGHVS, CDR2 FNYEAQ. Trimming cost V 2 bases and J 3 bases, with 11 bases left between them. The CDR3 sequence is 15 residues long. This chain's CDR3 is CASSLSRQVNQPQHF. The CDR3 nucleotides are TGTGCCAGCAGCTTATCCCGTCAAGTCAATCAGCCCCAGCATTTT.

The gene calls are TRBV6-5 and TRBJ2-7; the D is unclear. The CDR3 is 14 residues long. Trimming took off 6 bases at V and 2 bases at J, with 14 bases between the two ends. CDR1 and CDR2 from the germline V gene are MNHEY and SVGAGI. The CDR3 nucleotides are TGTGCCAGCAGCCCTACGGCCCGACCCTACGAGCAGTACTTC. Translation: CASSPTARPYEQYF.

This sequence joins TRBV2 and TRBJ1-2, with TRBD1 identical over 7 bases. Germline lookup yields CDR1 SNHLY and CDR2 FYNNEI. CDR3 length: 15 residues. The V gene end was trimmed by 2 bases and the J gene end by 1 base; junction bases not matched to a gene: 4. CDR3: CASSERQGSNYGYTF. Written as DNA, the CDR3 is TGTGCCAGCAGTGAAAGACAGGGAAGTAACTATGGCTACACCTTC. Full variable domain (outside the CDR3, taken from reference TRBV2 and TRBJ1-2): EPEVTQTPSHQVTQMGQEVILRCVPISNHLYFYWYRQILGQKVEFLVSFYNNEISEKSEIFDDQFSVERPDGSNFTLKIRSTKLEDSAMYFCASSERQGSNYGYTFGSGTRLTVV.

Here the CDR3 DNA reads TGTGCCAGCAGCTTGGGACAGTTACTCTACAATGAGCAGTTCTTC. The encoded protein is CASSLGQLLYNEQFF. The chain links TRBV7-2 to TRBJ2-1, with 7 bases aligning to TRBD1. The CDR3 covers 15 residues. Trimming at V came to 3 bases and at J to 3 bases, leaving 5 bases not matched to a gene. Germline CDR1 SGHTA, CDR2 FQGNSA.

CDR3 protein: CASSLDEVTEAFF. CDR3 DNA: TGTGCCAGCAGCTTAGATGAGGTGACTGAAGCTTTCTTT. J is TRBJ1-1 and V is TRBV7-6; D call uncertain. This CDR3 spans 13 amino acids. V lost 1 base and J 5 bases, leaving 8 bases between the germline ends. CDR1 is SGHVS and CDR2 is FNYEAQ in the germline V gene.

The rearrangement uses TRBV29-1 and TRBJ1-1; possible D gene TRBD1, 5 bases. The V and J ends lost 7 bases and 1 base respectively, with 10 bases between them. The CDR3 loop spans 12 amino acids. CDR1 is SQVTM and CDR2 is ANQGSEA in the germline V gene. The CDR3 coding sequence is TGCAGCGCCAGGGATAGGAACACTGAAGCTTTCTTT. Translated: CSARDRNTEAFF.

This chain connects TRBV30 to TRBJ2-1, with 9 bases that match TRBD1. V shed 2 bases, J shed 8 bases, and the junction held 10 bases outside the gene matches. Germline loops: CDR1 GTSNPN, CDR2 SVGIG (reference sequence). The CDR3 runs to 15 residues. CDR3 in amino acids: CAWSTTGGSYDEQFF. The CDR3, as DNA: TGTGCCTGGAGTACGACAGGGGGGTCTTACGATGAGCAGTTCTTC.

This chain connects TRBV7-2 to TRBJ2-1; either TRBD1 or TRBD2 may fit D (5 bases each). The germline V gene has CDR1 SGHTA and CDR2 FQGNSA. The V gene lost 1 base and the J gene lost 3 bases, with 10 bases spanning the gap. This CDR3 spans 15 amino acids. The CDR3 loop reads CASSLGGSFYNEQFF. CDR3 nucleotides: TGTGCCAGCAGCTTAGGGGGGAGTTTCTACAATGAGCAGTTCTTC.

This clone turned up a few times. The chain joins TRBV19 to TRBJ2-5; 7 bases map to TRBD1. Germline CDR1 LNHDA, CDR2 SQIVND (reference sequence). This CDR3 has 15 residues. Trimming cost V 7 bases and J 5 bases; bases outside gene matches: 13. The CDR3 nucleotides are TGTGCCAGTATTCCGACAGGGACCCCTGGGGAGACCCAGTACTTC. This translates into CASIPTGTPGETQYF.

The chain recombines TRBV19 with TRBJ2-4; D tentatively reads TRBD1 or TRBD2 (7 bases each). CDR3 size: 13 residues. CDR1 and CDR2 from the germline V gene are LNHDA and SQIVND (reference sequence). V lost 5 bases and J 12 bases, leaving 17 bases between the germline ends. The chain's CDR3 is CASSAQGGRGQYF. CDR3 in DNA: TGTGCCAGTAGTGCCCAGGGGGGGCGAGGTCAGTACTTC.

The chain links TRBV5-1 to TRBJ2-1; possible D gene TRBD2, 5 bases. This CDR3 comprises 13 residues. Germline values: CDR1 SGHRS, CDR2 YFSETQ. V lost 2 bases and J 8 bases, leaving 11 bases between the germline ends. The CDR3 nucleotides read TGCGCCAGCAGCTTAGCGGTCTGGGATGAGCAGTTCTTC. This encodes CASSLAVWDEQFF.

The chain uses TRBV7-9 and TRBJ1-2; D is unclear. Germline-derived CDR1 and CDR2 are SEHNR and FQNEAQ (reference sequence). The CDR3 consists of 15 residues. V lost 4 bases to trimming and J lost 3 bases, with 15 bases between them. The CDR3 reads CASSSSFGWDYGYTF. CDR3 nucleotides: TGTGCCAGCAGCTCGAGCTTTGGTTGGGACTATGGCTACACCTTC.

This clone was counted between two and nine times. The genes are TRBV4-1 and TRBJ2-2; D is unclear. There are 13 residues in the CDR3. The germline gives CDR1 MGHRA, CDR2 YSYEKL. V was trimmed by 0 bases and J by 8 bases, leaving 7 bases between them. DNA of the CDR3: TGCGCCAGCAGCCAAGATCAAGGAGGGGAGCTGTTTTTT. It is translated as CASSQDQGGELFF.

CDR3 coding DNA: TGTGCCAGCAGTTTAGTGCGGGGCACAGATACGCAGTATTTT. This encodes CASSLVRGTDTQYF. The rearrangement joins TRBV27 to TRBJ2-3, with D possibly matching TRBD2 (5 bases). V was trimmed by 2 bases and J by 1 base, leaving 7 bases between them. CDR3 size: 14 residues. CDR1 and CDR2 (germline): MNHEY, SMNVEV (reference sequence).

This sequence joins TRBV30 and TRBJ2-7, with TRBD1 identical over 8 bases. Germline V gene lookup returns CDR1 GTSNPN and CDR2 SVGIG (reference sequence). This CDR3 is built from 15 residues. Germline trimming cut 0 bases from V and 3 bases from J; bases unmatched to any gene: 7. This chain's CDR3 is CAWSVMTGDFYEQYF. CDR3 bases: TGTGCCTGGAGTGTGATGACAGGGGACTTCTACGAGCAGTACTTC. Together with reference TRBV30 and TRBJ2-7, the CDR3 gives the full variable domain: SQTIHQWPATLVQPVGSPLSLECTVEGTSNPNLYWYRQAAGRGLQLLFYSVGIGQISSEVPQNLSASRPQDRQFILSSKKLLLSDSGFYLCAWSVMTGDFYEQYFGPGTRLTVT.

V usage is TRBV5-1 and J usage is TRBJ1-1, with D unclear. CDR1 SGHRS and CDR2 YFSETQ come from the germline V gene. V was trimmed by 5 bases and J by 1 base, leaving 6 bases between them. There are 12 residues in the CDR3. The CDR3 sequence: CASRLANTEAFF. In nucleotides, the CDR3 is TGCGCCAGCAGGCTGGCGAACACTGAAGCTTTCTTT.

The chain recombines TRBV28 with TRBJ2-7; 7 bases agree with TRBD2. Germline CDR1 is MDHEN and CDR2 is SYDVKM. The ends lost 2 bases at V and 7 bases at J; junction bases unmatched: 5. The CDR3 sequence is 13 residues long. In nucleotides, the CDR3 is TGTGCCAGCAGTTTAGCGGGAGCGGAAGAGCAGTACTTC. Its protein product is CASSLAGAEEQYF. Complete variable domain (other parts from reference TRBV28 and TRBJ2-7): DVKVTQSSRYLVKRTGEKVFLECVQDMDHENMFWYRQDPGLGLRLIYFSYDVKMKEKGDIPEGYSVSREKKERFSLILESASTNQTSMYLCASSLAGAEEQYFGPGTRLTVT.

The chain recombines TRBV2 with TRBJ1-4; TRBD1 matches at 9 bases. The CDR3 totals 18 residues. The germline CDR1 and CDR2 sequences are SNHLY and FYNNEI. V trimming: 5 bases; J trimming: 0 bases; junction bases outside the gene matches: 10. The CDR3 region has the DNA TGTGCCAGCAGTCAAAGGGACAGGGTGAAGACAACTAATGAAAAACTGTTTTTT. Amino acids: CASSQRDRVKTTNEKLFF. Combining the CDR3 with reference TRBV2 and TRBJ1-4 gives the whole variable domain EPEVTQTPSHQVTQMGQEVILRCVPISNHLYFYWYRQILGQKVEFLVSFYNNEISEKSEIFDDQFSVERPDGSNFTLKIRSTKLEDSAMYFCASSQRDRVKTTNEKLFFGSGTQLSVL.

The V gene is TRBV5-1, the J gene TRBJ2-1; D is undetermined. The V end lost 6 bases, the J end lost 0 bases, and 10 bases lay between the germline ends. CDR3 length equals 14 residues. Germline V lookup: CDR1 SGHRS, CDR2 YFSETQ. This CDR3 is CASTPRSSYNEQFF. Here the CDR3 DNA reads TGCGCCAGCACGCCCCGGAGCTCCTACAATGAGCAGTTCTTC.

The chain uses TRBV29-1 and TRBJ2-1; 10 bases fit TRBD2. Unmatched junction bases numbered 4, after V lost 0 bases and J lost 5 bases. Germline assignment: CDR1 SQVTM and CDR2 ANQGSEA. CDR3 length: 15 residues. The CDR3, as DNA: TGCAGCGTTGAAGAACTAGCGGGAACGGACAATGAGCAGTTCTTC. Its protein product is CSVEELAGTDNEQFF.

This clone was seen a handful of times. The chain employs TRBV27 and TRBJ2-5, with 12 bases that match TRBD1. With 6 bases clipped from V and 7 bases from J, the junction kept 6 bases outside the gene matches. This CDR3 has 14 residues. The V gene's germline CDR1 is MNHEY and CDR2 SMNVEV (reference sequence). CDR3 bases: TGTGCCAGCAGGCCGGGACAGGGGGCCGGGACCCAGTACTTC. Translated, it gives CASRPGQGAGTQYF.

V and J are TRBV27 and TRBJ2-3; D is unresolved. CDR1 MNHEY and CDR2 SMNVEV come from the germline V gene (reference sequence). Trimming left V 2 bases short and J 2 bases short, with 8 bases between. The CDR3 covers 14 residues. The DNA for the CDR3 is TGTGCCAGCAGTTTAGTTAGCCACACAGATACGCAGTATTTT. Its protein is CASSLVSHTDTQYF.

This chain uses TRBV27 with TRBJ2-3; D is unclear. Per germline, CDR1 MNHEY and CDR2 SMNVEV (reference sequence). Between the trimmed V and J ends, which lost 6 bases and 6 bases, there was a span of 10 bases. The CDR3 is 12 amino acids. CDR3 region: CASRYGPDTQYF. CDR3 DNA sequence: TGTGCCAGCAGGTATGGGCCTGATACGCAGTATTTT.